This is a list of T cell receptor beta chains from one sample in a study of cytomegalovirus exposure and HLA in healthy donors. Here immunoSEQ multiplex PCR was the method, and the copy in TCRdb shows in-frame clones only, minus some. This sample has some 140,000 clones; 60% to 75% occur once, and the top ten carry 2.8%. The sample was PBMCs. The receptors stem from a man younger than 35 in good health and CMV-seronegative. Each CDR3 is given with its conserved first and last residue. A D gene is named only where the DNA matches it firmly. Not every row has a clone size; where given, it reads once, few, many or a size class.

v_call	j_call	d_call	clone_size	cdr3_nt	cdr3_aa
TRBV27	TRBJ1-2	.	.	TGTGCCAGCAGTTTTTTTTCCGCCAGGGCCTATGGCTACACCTTC	CASSFFSARAYGYTF
TRBV19	TRBJ1-1	.	few	TGTGCCAGTAGTCCGGTCGAGCACACTGAAGCTTTCTTT	CASSPVEHTEAFF
TRBV5-5	TRBJ2-3	.	.	TGTGCCAGCAGCTTGGCTGTCTACACAGATACGCAGTATTTT	CASSLAVYTDTQYF
TRBV18	TRBJ2-1	TRBD1	.	TGTGCCAGCTCATCGACAGGGGGTAGCAATGAGCAGTTCTTC	CASSSTGGSNEQFF
TRBV7-9	TRBJ1-1	.	once	TGTGCCAGCAGCTTACCAGGGGTGGGAGCTGAAGCTTTCTTT	CASSLPGVGAEAFF
TRBV7-9	TRBJ2-5	TRBD2	.	TGTGCCAGCAGCCAGGTGGGACTAGCAAAGACCCAGTACTTC	CASSQVGLAKTQYF
TRBV11-2	TRBJ1-1	TRBD1	few	TGTGCCAGCAGCTTAGTGCCGAAGGGGGCCACTGAAGCTTTCTTT	CASSLVPKGATEAFF
TRBV7-9	TRBJ2-7	TRBD1	.	TGTGCCAGCGAACCAGGACAGGCCTCCTACGAGCAGTACTTC	CASEPGQASYEQYF
TRBV19	TRBJ1-5	.	few	TGTGCCAGTAGACCCGCCGACAGGCTATCAGAGCCCCAGCATTTT	CASRPADRLSEPQHF
TRBV5-6	TRBJ2-2	.	few	TGTGCCAGCAGCACGGTGAACACCGGGGAGCTGTTTTTT	CASSTVNTGELFF
TRBV6-1	TRBJ2-5	.	.	TGTGCCAGCTCGTTGGCAGTCCAAGAGACCCAGTACTTC	CASSLAVQETQYF
TRBV25-1	TRBJ2-2	TRBD1	.	TGTGCCAGCAGTGACAGGGGGCACACCGGGGAGCTGTTTTTT	CASSDRGHTGELFF
TRBV10-3	TRBJ2-3	.	.	TGTGCCATCAGTGAGGATAGTGTCATGGCAGATACGCAGTATTTT	CAISEDSVMADTQYF
TRBV7-7	TRBJ2-7	TRBD1	.	TGTGCTAGCAGCTTAGGACAGGGGAGGTCCTACGAGCAGTACTTC	CASSLGQGRSYEQYF
TRBV6-4	TRBJ1-1	.	.	TGTGCCAGCAGTGCCGGGATGAACACTGAAGCTTTCTTT	CASSAGMNTEAFF
TRBV19	TRBJ1-5	.	.	TGTGCCAGTAGTTTATACGGGGAATGGGGCAATCAGCCCCAGCATTTT	CASSLYGEWGNQPQHF
TRBV6-5	TRBJ1-5	TRBD1	few	TGTGCCAGCAGTAGGACAGGGATGCATCAGCCCCAGCATTTT	CASSRTGMHQPQHF
TRBV9	TRBJ1-5	.	.	TGTGCCAGCAGCGTAGGGGCTGTCAGCAATCAGCCCCAGCATTTT	CASSVGAVSNQPQHF
TRBV30	TRBJ1-5	TRBD1	.	TGTGCCTGGAGTGTCCAGACAGGGGTCCAGCCCCAGCATTTT	CAWSVQTGVQPQHF
TRBV25-1	TRBJ1-2	.	.	TGTGCCAGCAGTGCCACAGGGTCGAGTGGCTACACCTTC	CASSATGSSGYTF
TRBV18	TRBJ2-5	.	.	TGTGCCAGCTCACCACGGCAACCCGAGACCCAGTACTTC	CASSPRQPETQYF
TRBV5-1	TRBJ2-1	.	.	TGCGCCAGCAGCCCCGAGCCGGACATTAATGAGCAGTTCTTC	CASSPEPDINEQFF
TRBV7-9	TRBJ2-1	TRBD1	few	TGTGCCAGCAGCTTAGATGGGACAGGGACCTACAATGAGCAGTTCTTC	CASSLDGTGTYNEQFF
TRBV28	TRBJ1-5	TRBD1	once	TGTGCCAGCAGCCAACGTGGACAGGGAAGCAATCAGCCCCAGCATTTT	CASSQRGQGSNQPQHF